The 8 T cell receptor beta chains reported below all come from one sample, sequenced in a study of post-analysis software for immune sequencing data. TCR beta cDNA libraries had unique molecular identifiers. TCRdb redid the calling of the PCR reads with MiXCR, one entry per CDR3 protein. The table has fewer than 850,000 distinct CDR3 sequences, 25% to 30% seen once; the top ten hold under 0.7%. These receptors lack a known antigen. Findings of the study overall: Five TRBV segments, including TRBV5-6, TRBV5-1 and TRBV20-1, were more frequent in patients than controls.

Sequenced input: blood. The receptors were sampled from a girl between 10 and 17 years old with multiple sclerosis.

This rearrangement joins TRBV7-2 to TRBJ2-5; tentatively, D is TRBD1 (5 bases). From germline, CDR1 is SGHTA and CDR2 FQGNSA. V was clipped by 8 bases and J by 5 bases, with 18 bases between them. CDR3 length: 14 amino acids. DNA for the CDR3: TGTGCCAGCGCGCGCAACAGGCGCGGCGAGACCCAGTACTTC. As protein: CASARNRRGETQYF.

This clonotype has only one observation. The chain carries TRBV7-2 and TRBJ1-2; D unclear. Trimming removed 1 base from V and 6 bases from J, with 24 bases in between. The CDR3 is made up of 18 amino acids. CDR1 and CDR2 (germline): SGHTA, FQGNSA. CDR3 region: CASSLELSPPERLNGYTF. The CDR3 region has the DNA TGTGCCAGCAGCTTAGAGCTATCCCCCCCAGAAAGGTTGAATGGCTACACCTTC.

The gene calls are TRBV12-3 or TRBV12-4 and TRBJ1-4; 8 positions agree with TRBD1. V shed 2 bases, J shed 4 bases, and the junction held 9 bases outside the gene matches. The CDR3 is made up of 17 amino acids. The CDR3 here is CASSLKIRGPDNEKLFF. CDR3 DNA: TGTGCCAGCAGTTTAAAAATCAGGGGGCCCGATAATGAAAAACTGTTTTTT.

This clonotype was seen a few times. The gene calls are TRBV12-3 or TRBV12-4 and TRBJ1-2, with D perhaps matching TRBD1 (5 bases). The V end lost 3 bases, the J end lost 3 bases, and 8 bases lay between the germline ends. CDR3 size: 13 residues. CDR3 amino acids: CASSFRVYYGYTF. CDR3 DNA: TGTGCCAGCAGTTTCAGGGTTTACTATGGCTACACCTTC.

This chain links TRBV19 with TRBJ2-1; D unresolved. Germline loops: CDR1 LNHDA, CDR2 SQIVND (reference sequence). The CDR3 spans 14 residues. Trimming shortened V by 6 bases and J by 6 bases, and 15 bases separated the two germline ends. The CDR3 coding sequence is TGTGCCAGTAGCGGTTTAAGTCTCGCCAATGAGCAGTTCTTC. Protein sequence: CASSGLSLANEQFF.

This chain joins TRBV2 and TRBJ2-3; tentatively, D is TRBD1 (6 bases). Trimming pared 6 bases from V and 4 bases from J, leaving 14 bases between. The CDR3 consists of 14 residues. Germline V gene lookup returns CDR1 SNHLY and CDR2 FYNNEI. The CDR3 protein is CASRQGNGPDTQYF. DNA for the CDR3: TGTGCCAGCAGACAGGGAAATGGGCCAGATACGCAGTATTTT.

The chain has TRBV25-1 and TRBJ2-7; perhaps TRBD2 as D (6 bases). Trimming removed 1 base at V and 0 bases at J, with 13 bases between. The CDR3 spans 16 residues. CDR1 MGHDK and CDR2 SYGVNS come from the germline V gene. CDR3 loop: CASSELVEGLSYEQYF. The CDR3 coding sequence is TGTGCCAGCAGTGAATTGGTGGAGGGGCTCTCCTACGAGCAGTACTTC.

Turning to this clonotype: At one end the junction does not follow the germline gene, possibly because of a read error. The V gene is TRBV20-1, the J gene TRBJ2-5; TRBD2 is a possible D gene (6 bases). The germline CDR1 and CDR2 sequences are DFQATT and SNEGSKA (reference sequence). The CDR3 is made up of 15 amino acids. Written as DNA, the CDR3 is TGCAGTACTAGAGTTACGGGGAGGCCAAAAGAGACCCAGTACTTC. This encodes CSTRVTGRPKETQYF.